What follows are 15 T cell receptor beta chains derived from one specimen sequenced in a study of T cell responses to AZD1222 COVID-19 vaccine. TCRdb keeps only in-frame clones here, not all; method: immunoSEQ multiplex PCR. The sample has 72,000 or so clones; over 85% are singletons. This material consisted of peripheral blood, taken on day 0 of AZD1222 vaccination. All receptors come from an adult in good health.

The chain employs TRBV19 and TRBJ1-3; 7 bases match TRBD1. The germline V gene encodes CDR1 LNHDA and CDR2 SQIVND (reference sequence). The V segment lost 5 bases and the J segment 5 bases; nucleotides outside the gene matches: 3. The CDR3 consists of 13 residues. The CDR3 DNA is TGTGCCAGTAGTTCGGACAGGAGAAACACCATATATTTT. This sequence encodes CASSSDRRNTIYF.

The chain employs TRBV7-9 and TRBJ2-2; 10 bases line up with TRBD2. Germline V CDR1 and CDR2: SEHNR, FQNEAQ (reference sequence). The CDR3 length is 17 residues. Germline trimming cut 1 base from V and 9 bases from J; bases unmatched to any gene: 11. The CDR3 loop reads CASSLEEWASGSRELFF. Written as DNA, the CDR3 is TGTGCCAGCAGCTTAGAGGAGTGGGCTAGCGGGAGCAGGGAGCTGTTTTTT.

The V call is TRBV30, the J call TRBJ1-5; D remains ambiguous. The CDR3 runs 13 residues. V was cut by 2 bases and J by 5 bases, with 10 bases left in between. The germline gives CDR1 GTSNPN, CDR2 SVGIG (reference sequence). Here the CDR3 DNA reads TGTGCCTGGAGTTCCACTAGGGATCAGCCCCAGCATTTT. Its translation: CAWSSTRDQPQHF.

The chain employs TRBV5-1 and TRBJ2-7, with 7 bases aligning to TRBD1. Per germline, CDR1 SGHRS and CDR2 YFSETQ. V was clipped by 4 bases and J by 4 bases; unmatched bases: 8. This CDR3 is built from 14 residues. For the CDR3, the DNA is TGCGCCAGCAGCGGCGACAGGGTTACGTACGAGCAGTACTTC. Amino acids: CASSGDRVTYEQYF.

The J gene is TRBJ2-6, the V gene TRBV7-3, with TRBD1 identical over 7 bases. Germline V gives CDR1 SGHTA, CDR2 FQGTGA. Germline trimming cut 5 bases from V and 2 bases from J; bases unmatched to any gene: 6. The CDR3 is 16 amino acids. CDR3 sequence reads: CASSPITGAGANVLTF. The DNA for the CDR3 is TGTGCCAGCAGCCCTATCACAGGGGCTGGGGCCAACGTCCTGACTTTC.

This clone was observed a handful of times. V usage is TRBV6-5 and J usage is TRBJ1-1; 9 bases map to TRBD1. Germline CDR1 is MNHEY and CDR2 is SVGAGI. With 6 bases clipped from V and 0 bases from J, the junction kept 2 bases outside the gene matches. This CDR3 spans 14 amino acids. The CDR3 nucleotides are TGTGCCAGCAGGGGACAGGGCATGAACACTGAAGCTTTCTTT. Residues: CASRGQGMNTEAFF.

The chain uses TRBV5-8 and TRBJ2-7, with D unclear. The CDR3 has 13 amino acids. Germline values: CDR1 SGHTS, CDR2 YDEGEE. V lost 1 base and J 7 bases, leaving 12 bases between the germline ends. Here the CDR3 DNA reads TGTGCCAGCAGCTTGTCAGGCCCTATTGAGCAGTACTTC. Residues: CASSLSGPIEQYF.

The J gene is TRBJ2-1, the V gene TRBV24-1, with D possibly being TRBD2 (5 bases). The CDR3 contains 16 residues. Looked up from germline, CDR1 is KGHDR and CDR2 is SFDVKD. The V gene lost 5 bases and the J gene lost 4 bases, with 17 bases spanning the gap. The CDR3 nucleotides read TGTGCCACCAGTGCCTTGGAGGCTACCTCTTACAATGAGCAGTTCTTC. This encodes CATSALEATSYNEQFF.

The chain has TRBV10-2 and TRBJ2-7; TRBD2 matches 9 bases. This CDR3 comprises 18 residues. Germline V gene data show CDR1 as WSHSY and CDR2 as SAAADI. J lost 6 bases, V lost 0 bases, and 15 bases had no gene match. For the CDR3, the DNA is TGCGCCAGCAGTGAGTCGGGACTAGCTGCCTCGACAGGCCTCGAGCAGTACTTC. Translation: CASSESGLAASTGLEQYF.

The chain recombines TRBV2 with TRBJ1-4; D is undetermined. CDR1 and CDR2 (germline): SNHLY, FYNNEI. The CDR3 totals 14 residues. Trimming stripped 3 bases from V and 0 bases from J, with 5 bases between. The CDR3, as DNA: TGTGCCAGCAGTGACGGAGCAACTAATGAAAAACTGTTTTTT. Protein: CASSDGATNEKLFF.

The CDR3 DNA reads TGTGCCAGCAGCTTAGTCGGGGACGCCCTTATTAATTACGAGCAGTACTTC. This gives the protein CASSLVGDALINYEQYF. V is TRBV7-8 and J is TRBJ2-7, with D perhaps TRBD1 or TRBD2 (5 bases each). CDR1 SGHVS and CDR2 FQNEAQ come from the germline V gene. This CDR3 is 17 amino acids long. Trimming pared 1 base from V and 4 bases from J, leaving 20 bases between.

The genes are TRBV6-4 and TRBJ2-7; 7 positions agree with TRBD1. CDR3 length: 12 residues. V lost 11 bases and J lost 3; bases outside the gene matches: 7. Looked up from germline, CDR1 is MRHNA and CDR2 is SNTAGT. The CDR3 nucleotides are TGTGCCGGGAAGGGACAGAACTACGAGCAGTACTTC. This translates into CAGKGQNYEQYF.

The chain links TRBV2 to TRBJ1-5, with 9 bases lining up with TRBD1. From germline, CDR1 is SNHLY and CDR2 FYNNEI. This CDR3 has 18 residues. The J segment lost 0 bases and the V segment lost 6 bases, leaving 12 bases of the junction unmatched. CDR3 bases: TGTGCCAGCAGCCGGGACAGGGATTTCGGGTATAGCAATCAGCCCCAGCATTTT. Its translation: CASSRDRDFGYSNQPQHF.

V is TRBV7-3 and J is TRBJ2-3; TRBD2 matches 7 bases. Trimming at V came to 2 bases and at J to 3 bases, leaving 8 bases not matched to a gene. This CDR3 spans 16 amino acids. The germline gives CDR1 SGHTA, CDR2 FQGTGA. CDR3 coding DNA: TGTGCCAGCAGCTTAGAGGTCGGAGCGGGGACAGATACGCAGTATTTT. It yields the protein CASSLEVGAGTDTQYF.

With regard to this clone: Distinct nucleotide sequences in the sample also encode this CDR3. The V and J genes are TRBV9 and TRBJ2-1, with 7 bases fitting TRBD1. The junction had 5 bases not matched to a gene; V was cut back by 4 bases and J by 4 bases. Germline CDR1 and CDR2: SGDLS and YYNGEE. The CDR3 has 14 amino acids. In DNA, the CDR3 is TGTGCCAGCAGCACTTGGACAGGATACAATGAGCAGTTCTTC. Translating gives CASSTWTGYNEQFF.